This paragraph covers one TCR beta chain sequence. What it binds is unknown. In the PCR, 60 Vbeta and 13 Jbeta primers were used. In the authors' workflow: An analysis that came later counted 60 million to 80 million unique TCR beta chains, around 12 million shared. Assay used: immunoSEQ multiplex PCR; TCRdb lists only in-frame clones, some missing. V, J and clone size are taken as reported in that table, and D and trimming were inferred from the DNA itself. The repertoire has 100,000 to 150,000 clones, 65% to 80% of them found once; the top ten carry 13%. This sample is drawn from a study of cytomegalovirus exposure and HLA in healthy donors. Whole-study results and caveats: Clonal expansion, a later analysis showed, was greater in HLA-associated TCR beta chains than in equally common others.

Trimming took 11 bases from V and 4 from J; bases not matched to a gene: 6. Per the germline V gene, CDR1 is MNHEY and CDR2 is SVGAGI. This CDR3 spans 12 amino acids. The sequence derives from a woman aged 40-49 years in good health and CMV-seropositive. The V gene is TRBV6-5, the J gene TRBJ1-1; 8 bases map to TRBD1. The sample was PBMCs. The CDR3 DNA reads as TGTGCCGTCCGACAGGGGCCCACTGAAGCTTTCTTT. It codes for CAVRQGPTEAFF.